The 20 T cell receptor beta chains listed next were all sequenced from one sample in a study of blood T cell repertoires in COVID-19. Data came from immunoSEQ multiplex PCR; TCRdb stores just in-frame clones and leaves some out. Of 200,000 to 250,000 clones listed, approximately 90% were seen once; the top ten hold approximately 3.8%. Sample: PBMCs or T cells enriched from blood (not recorded which). The source is a woman younger than 30 in a cohort exposed to, infected with or recovered from COVID-19 (not recorded which).

The V and J genes are TRBV5-1 and TRBJ1-3; a possible D gene is TRBD1 (5 bases). V lost 4 bases to trimming and J lost 3 bases, with 11 bases between them. Per germline, CDR1 SGHRS and CDR2 YFSETQ. The CDR3 contains 14 residues. CDR3 DNA: TGCGCCAGCAGCCCGACAGCTCTTGGAAACACCATATATTTT. This sequence encodes CASSPTALGNTIYF.

The V and J genes are TRBV2 and TRBJ1-6, with D maybe TRBD1 (6 bases). The germline V gene has CDR1 SNHLY and CDR2 FYNNEI. V was clipped by 6 bases and J by 0 bases, with 12 bases between them. The CDR3 has 16 residues. DNA of the CDR3: TGTGCCAGCAGCCTAGGGGGGGCCTCCTATAATTCACCCCTCCACTTT. It yields the protein CASSLGGASYNSPLHF.

The V call is TRBV6-5, the J call TRBJ1-2; D is uncertain. Germline V CDR1 and CDR2: MNHEY, SVGAGI. The CDR3 has 14 amino acids. V was shortened by 7 bases and J by 6 bases, with 18 bases between the two germline ends. This CDR3 reads CASTRHPRRDGYTF. CDR3 sequence (DNA): TGTGCCAGCACCCGTCACCCACGGAGGGATGGCTACACCTTC.

CDR3 nucleotide sequence: TGTGCCAGCAAGTTTGAGGATTCACCCCTCCACTTT. It codes for CASKFEDSPLHF. This chain connects TRBV28 to TRBJ1-6; D remains unclear. Germline CDR1 reads MDHEN; CDR2 reads SYDVKM. The CDR3 is 12 amino acids. Trimming took 7 bases from V and 8 from J, leaving 9 bases between them.

The gene calls are TRBV5-6 and TRBJ2-2, with a weak D call TRBD2 (5 bases). Germline-derived CDR1 and CDR2 are SGHDT and YYEEEE. The V end was cut by 4 bases, the J end by 6 bases, with 16 bases between. The CDR3 has 15 amino acids. The CDR3 nucleotides read TGTGCCAGCAGCCCCACCGGAGCGCGGGCCGGGGAGCTGTTTTTT. Translated: CASSPTGARAGELFF. Drawing the rest from reference TRBV5-6 and TRBJ2-2, the complete variable domain is DAGVTQSPTHLIKTRGQQVTLRCSPKSGHDTVSWYQQALGQGPQFIFQYYEEEERQRGNFPDRFSGHQFPNYSSELNVNALLLGDSALYLCASSPTGARAGELFFGEGSRLTVL.

The rearrangement uses TRBV19 and TRBJ1-2; unclear D gene. CDR3 size: 13 residues. V shed 4 bases and J shed 6 bases, with 12 bases lying between them. CDR1 is LNHDA and CDR2 is SQIVND in the germline V gene (reference sequence). CDR3 DNA sequence: TGTGCCAGTAGTACAGACGGGGAGGATGGCTACACCTTC. Translating it yields CASSTDGEDGYTF.

J is TRBJ2-7 and V is TRBV24-1, with D unclear. V lost 0 bases and J lost 3, with 2 bases in between. The CDR3 is made up of 12 amino acids. The germline V gene has CDR1 KGHDR and CDR2 SFDVKD. CDR3 loop: CATSDLYYEQYF. In nucleotides, the CDR3 is TGTGCCACCAGTGATTTGTACTACGAGCAGTACTTC.

This clone has more than one count but fewer than ten. This chain joins TRBV5-5 and TRBJ1-6, with D perhaps TRBD1 (5 bases). The CDR3 totals 17 residues. Germline V CDR1 and CDR2: SGHKS, YYEKEE (reference sequence). The V and J ends lost 2 bases and 7 bases respectively, with 19 bases between them. Here the CDR3 reads CASSLVGFGAQNSPLHF. In nucleotides, the CDR3 is TGTGCCAGCAGCTTAGTGGGGTTTGGGGCACAGAATTCACCCCTCCACTTT.

The rearrangement joins TRBV29-1 to TRBJ1-1, with a possible D match to TRBD1 (5 bases). This CDR3 is 16 amino acids long. The ends were cut back, 1 base at V and 0 bases at J, with 15 bases in the middle. Germline-derived CDR1 and CDR2 are SQVTM and ANQGSEA. The CDR3 DNA follows: TGCAGCGTTGAAGTCCCGGTTGACAGCATGAACACTGAAGCTTTCTTT. As protein: CSVEVPVDSMNTEAFF.

The chain couples TRBV5-1 to TRBJ1-2; D may be TRBD1 (6 bases). V was shortened by 0 bases and J by 6 bases, with 9 bases between the two germline ends. This CDR3 comprises 13 residues. Germline V gene lookup returns CDR1 SGHRS and CDR2 YFSETQ. This CDR3 reads CASSLGQVDGYTF. CDR3 in DNA: TGCGCCAGCAGCTTGGGACAGGTCGATGGCTACACCTTC.

V and J are TRBV12-3 or TRBV12-4 and TRBJ2-2; no definite D call. Trimming removed 8 bases from V and 3 bases from J, with 7 bases in between. The CDR3 has 12 residues. The CDR3, as DNA: TGTGCCAGCGTTTACTACACCGGGGAGCTGTTTTTT. Translating it yields CASVYYTGELFF.

The V gene is TRBV4-1, the J gene TRBJ2-1, with 7 bases lining up with TRBD2. The CDR3 covers 16 residues. Per germline, CDR1 MGHRA and CDR2 YSYEKL. Trimming at V came to 2 bases and at J to 10 bases, leaving 14 bases not matched to a gene. CDR3 loop: CASSQYPGGTWGEQFF. CDR3 DNA: TGCGCCAGCAGCCAATATCCGGGGGGAACCTGGGGAGAGCAGTTCTTC.

The V call is TRBV7-3, the J call TRBJ2-3, with 9 positions matching TRBD2. This CDR3 comprises 20 residues. Germline V gene sequence: CDR1 SGHTA, CDR2 FQGTGA. V shed 6 bases, J shed 0 bases, and the junction held 19 bases outside the gene matches. This chain's CDR3 is CASRPVGLALLLTSTDTQYF. CDR3 in DNA: TGTGCCAGCAGGCCGGTTGGACTAGCGCTCCTTTTAACTAGCACAGATACGCAGTATTTT.

The chain carries TRBV19 and TRBJ2-3, with a tentative D call TRBD1 (6 bases). The CDR3 extends over 14 amino acids. Germline CDR1 LNHDA, CDR2 SQIVND (reference sequence). V gave up 2 bases and J gave up 4 bases, with 10 bases separating them. CDR3 residues: CASSISGAPDTQYF. The CDR3 bases are TGTGCCAGTAGTATATCAGGGGCCCCAGATACGCAGTATTTT.

The rearrangement links TRBV27 to TRBJ2-3, with 10 bases fitting TRBD2. V was pared by 3 bases and J by 3 bases, with 15 bases of the junction left unmatched. This CDR3 contains 19 residues. The germline V gene encodes CDR1 MNHEY and CDR2 SMNVEV (reference sequence). CDR3 in DNA: TGTGCCAGCAGTTTGACGGATTCCTCTAGCGGGGGACGGACAGATACGCAGTATTTT. Translating gives CASSLTDSSSGGRTDTQYF.

The chain joins TRBV7-3 to TRBJ2-1, with 7 nucleotides matching TRBD2. The germline V gene has CDR1 SGHTA and CDR2 FQGTGA. V trimming: 5 bases; J trimming: 4 bases; junction bases outside the gene matches: 5. The CDR3 runs to 14 residues. This CDR3 is CASSDTAGYNEQFF. The CDR3 coding sequence is TGTGCCAGCAGCGATACAGCGGGATACAATGAGCAGTTCTTC.

The chain is built from TRBV3-1 (or the pseudogene TRBV3-2) and TRBJ1-2; 8 bases fit TRBD1. J was trimmed by 2 bases and V by 1 base; bases with no gene match: 0. The germline CDR1 and CDR2 sequences are LGHDT and YNNKEL (reference sequence). CDR3 length: 14 amino acids. CDR3 coding DNA: TGTGCCAGCAGCCAAGGACAGGGGAACTATGGCTACACCTTC. It codes for CASSQGQGNYGYTF.

This clone appeared once. This chain joins TRBV7-2 and TRBJ1-5, with TRBD1 matching over 8 bases. The germline CDR1 and CDR2 sequences are SGHTA and FQGNSA. Trimming cost V 6 bases and J 2 bases; bases outside gene matches: 9. The CDR3 contains 16 residues. The CDR3 is CASSRGGDRRNQPQHF. For the CDR3, the DNA is TGTGCCAGCAGTAGGGGGGGGGACAGGCGCAATCAGCCCCAGCATTTT.

The table lists this clone with a few counts. The V gene is TRBV6-4, the J gene TRBJ2-1; 7 bases map to TRBD2. The CDR3 runs 16 residues. Germline V gene data show CDR1 as MRHNA and CDR2 as SNTAGT. J lost 0 bases, V lost 6 bases, and 8 bases had no gene match. The DNA of the CDR3 is TGTGCCAGCAGCGGGGAGGGGAGGGCCTCCTACAATGAGCAGTTCTTC. Protein: CASSGEGRASYNEQFF.

The CDR3 is CASSEDSYYYGYTF. Here the CDR3 DNA reads TGTGCCAGCAGCGAGGACAGTTACTACTATGGCTACACCTTC. The chain couples TRBV9 to TRBJ1-2; possibly TRBD1 for D (6 bases). Trimming shortened V by 3 bases and J by 3 bases, and 12 bases separated the two germline ends. CDR1 is SGDLS and CDR2 is YYNGEE in the germline V gene. The CDR3 has 14 residues.